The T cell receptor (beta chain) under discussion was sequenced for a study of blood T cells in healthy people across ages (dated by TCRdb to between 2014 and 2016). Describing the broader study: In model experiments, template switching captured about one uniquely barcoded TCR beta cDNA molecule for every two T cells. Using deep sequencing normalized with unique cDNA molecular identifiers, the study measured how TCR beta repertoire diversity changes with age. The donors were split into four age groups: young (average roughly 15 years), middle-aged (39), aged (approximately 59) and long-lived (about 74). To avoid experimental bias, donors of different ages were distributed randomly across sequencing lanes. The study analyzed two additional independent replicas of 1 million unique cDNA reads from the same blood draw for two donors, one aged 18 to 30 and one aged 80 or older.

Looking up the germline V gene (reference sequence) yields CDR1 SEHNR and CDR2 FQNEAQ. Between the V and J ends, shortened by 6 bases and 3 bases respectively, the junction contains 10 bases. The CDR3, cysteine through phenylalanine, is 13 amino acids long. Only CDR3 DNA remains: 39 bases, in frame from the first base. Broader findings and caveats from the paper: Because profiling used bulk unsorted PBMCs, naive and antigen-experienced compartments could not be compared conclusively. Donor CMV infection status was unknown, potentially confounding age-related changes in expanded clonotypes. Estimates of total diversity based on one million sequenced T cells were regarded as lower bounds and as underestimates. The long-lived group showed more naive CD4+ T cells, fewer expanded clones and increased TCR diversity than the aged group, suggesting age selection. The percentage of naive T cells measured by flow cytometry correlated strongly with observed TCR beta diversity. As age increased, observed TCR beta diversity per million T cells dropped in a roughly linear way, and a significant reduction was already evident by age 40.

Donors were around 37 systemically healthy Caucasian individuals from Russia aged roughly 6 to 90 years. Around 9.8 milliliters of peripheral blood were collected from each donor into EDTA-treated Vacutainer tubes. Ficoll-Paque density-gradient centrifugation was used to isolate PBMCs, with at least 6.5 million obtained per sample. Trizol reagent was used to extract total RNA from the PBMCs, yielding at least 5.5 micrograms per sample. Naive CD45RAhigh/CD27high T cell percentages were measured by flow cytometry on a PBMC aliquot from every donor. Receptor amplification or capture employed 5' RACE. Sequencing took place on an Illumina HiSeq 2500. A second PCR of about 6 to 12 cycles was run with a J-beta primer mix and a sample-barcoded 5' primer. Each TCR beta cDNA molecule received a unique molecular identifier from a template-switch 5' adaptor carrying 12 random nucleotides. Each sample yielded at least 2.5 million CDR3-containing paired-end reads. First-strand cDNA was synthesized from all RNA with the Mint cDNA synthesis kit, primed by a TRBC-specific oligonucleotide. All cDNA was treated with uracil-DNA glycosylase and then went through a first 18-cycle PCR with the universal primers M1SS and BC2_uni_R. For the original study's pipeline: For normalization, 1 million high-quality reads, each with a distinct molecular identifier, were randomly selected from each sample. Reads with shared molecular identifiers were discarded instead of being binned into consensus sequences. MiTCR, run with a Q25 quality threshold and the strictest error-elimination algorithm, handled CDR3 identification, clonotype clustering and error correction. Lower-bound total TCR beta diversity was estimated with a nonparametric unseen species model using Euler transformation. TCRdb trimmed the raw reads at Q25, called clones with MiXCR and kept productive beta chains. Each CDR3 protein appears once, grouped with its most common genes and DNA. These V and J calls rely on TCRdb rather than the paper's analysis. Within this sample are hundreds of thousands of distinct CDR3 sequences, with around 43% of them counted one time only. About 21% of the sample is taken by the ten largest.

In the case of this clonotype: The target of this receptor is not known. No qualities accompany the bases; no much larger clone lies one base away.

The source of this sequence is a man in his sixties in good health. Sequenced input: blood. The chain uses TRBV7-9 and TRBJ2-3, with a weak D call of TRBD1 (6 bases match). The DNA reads TGTGCCAGCAGACAAACAGGGACAGATACGCAGTATTTT. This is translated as CASRQTGTDTQYF.